Shown below are 9 T cell receptor beta chains from a single sample sequenced in a study of OX40 agonist ivuxolimab in advanced cancers. Library preparation employed the immunoSEQ multiplex PCR assay. What TCRdb holds here is the immuneACCESS table cut down to in-frame rearrangements. Part of the clones is not present; checked against another copy, under half of the missing clones reflect an unresolved V gene, and the others are unexplained. The sample records about 11,000 clones, about nine tenths of which are singletons. The biggest ten clones account for around 31% of the sample. The sample in question was CD4+ or CD8+ T cells sorted from blood, obtained in a trial of the OX40 agonist ivuxolimab. The receptor source for this set is an adult with an advanced solid tumor such as melanoma, head and neck, liver or kidney cancer.

V usage is TRBV6-5 and J usage is TRBJ2-7; the D gene is possibly TRBD1 (5 bases). Trimming shortened V by 5 bases and J by 2 bases, and 16 bases separated the two germline ends. The CDR3 totals 15 residues. Per the germline V gene, CDR1 is MNHEY and CDR2 is SVGAGI. The CDR3 bases are TGTGCCAGCAGTATATCCGACAGTAGAACCTACGAGCAGTACTTC. It yields the protein CASSISDSRTYEQYF.

The chain combines TRBV4-1 with TRBJ2-3; perhaps TRBD1 as D (5 bases). V was cut by 1 base and J by 0 bases, with 8 bases left in between. Germline loops: CDR1 MGHRA, CDR2 YSYEKL. This CDR3 contains 15 residues. CDR3 residues: CASSQARVSTDTQYF. The CDR3 region has the DNA TGCGCCAGCAGCCAAGCCAGGGTTAGCACAGATACGCAGTATTTT.

This clone was seen a few times. This chain uses TRBV10-1 with TRBJ2-7; the D gene is possibly TRBD1 (5 bases). Germline CDR1 WNHNN, CDR2 SYGVQD (reference sequence). Trimming pared 3 bases from V and 3 bases from J, leaving 9 bases between. CDR3 length equals 13 residues. CDR3 bases: TGCGCCAGCAGTGAAGAACAGGTCTACGAGCAGTACTTC. Translated, it gives CASSEEQVYEQYF.

This chain links TRBV6-5 with TRBJ2-1; TRBD2 might be the D (6 bases). The CDR3 covers 13 residues. Germline CDR1 reads MNHEY; CDR2 reads SVGAGI. Trimming removed 5 bases from V and 8 bases from J, with 13 bases in between. This CDR3 reads CASSRGTGDEQFF. DNA of the CDR3: TGTGCCAGCAGTCGCGGGACTGGGGATGAGCAGTTCTTC.

The chain carries TRBV10-1 and TRBJ2-1, with a possible D match to TRBD1 (6 bases). From germline, CDR1 is WNHNN and CDR2 SYGVQD (reference sequence). With 2 bases removed from V and 3 bases from J, the gap between germline ends came to 8 bases. There are 14 residues in the CDR3. The CDR3 DNA follows: TGCGCCAGCAGTGAGGCGGACAGCTACAATGAGCAGTTCTTC. Translating it yields CASSEADSYNEQFF.

The chain recombines TRBV10-3 with TRBJ1-1; D unclear. The CDR3 contains 14 residues. Germline assignment: CDR1 ENHRY and CDR2 SYGVKD. The germline V and J ends were trimmed by 4 bases and 2 bases, with 11 bases remaining between them. CDR3 DNA sequence: TGTGCCATCAGTGCCTCCTCAGGTAACACTGAAGCTTTCTTT. It encodes CAISASSGNTEAFF.

V usage is TRBV6-5 and J usage is TRBJ1-2, with 9 bases identical to TRBD1. J gave up 4 bases and V 10 bases, and 13 bases lay outside the gene matches. In germline, CDR1 is MNHEY, CDR2 SVGAGI. This CDR3 has 15 residues. This CDR3 is CATDRNRGPTYGYTF. CDR3 bases: TGTGCCACAGACCGGAACAGGGGGCCCACCTATGGCTACACCTTC.

The chain uses TRBV28 and TRBJ2-4, with 8 bases matching TRBD1. V trimming: 3 bases; J trimming: 3 bases; junction bases outside the gene matches: 10. The V gene's germline CDR1 is MDHEN and CDR2 SYDVKM. The CDR3 length is 17 residues. The CDR3: CASSFWTGTLVKNIQYF. DNA of the CDR3: TGTGCCAGCAGTTTTTGGACAGGGACCCTTGTCAAAAACATTCAGTACTTC.

This clone appeared a few times. The chain links TRBV6-1 to TRBJ2-1; D remains unclear. Trimming removed 6 bases at V and 5 bases at J, with 11 bases between. Germline values: CDR1 MNHNS, CDR2 SASEGT. CDR3 length: 13 amino acids. DNA for the CDR3: TGTGCCAGCAGAGACTGGGTAGACAATGAGCAGTTCTTC. Protein product: CASRDWVDNEQFF.